This TCR beta chain was found in a study of T cells in Graves' hyperthyroidism and ophthalmopathy. Study conclusions and caveats: The model's output predicted ophthalmopathy at a median of about 6.5 months prior to onset.

A remark on this clonotype: The antigen is undetermined.

The V gene end was trimmed by 5 bases and the J gene end by 4 bases; junction bases not matched to a gene: 12. The CDR3 runs to 17 residues. Germline-derived CDR1 and CDR2 are MNHEY and SMNVEV (reference sequence). TCR beta CDR3 region amplification was performed from RNA transcripts. In the first-round RT-PCR of the TCR CDR3, the HTBI primer set was used. One entry per CDR3 protein results from TCRdb running MiXCR on the multiplex PCR reads. In the table there are about 320,000 distinct CDR3 sequences, around 16% of which are singletons. The definition of stable Graves' hyperthyroidism was no ophthalmopathy progression within 18 months. Hyperthyroidism was newly diagnosed in patients aged 18 to 65 (duration under 2 months).

Source material: blood. The clonotype comes from a young man with Graves' hyperthyroidism. This chain connects TRBV27 to TRBJ2-5, with 11 bases that match TRBD1. The CDR3 sequence is CASSAGTGGGFGETQYF. CDR3 in DNA: TGTGCCAGCAGTGCCGGGACAGGGGGAGGTTTTGGAGAGACCCAGTACTTC.